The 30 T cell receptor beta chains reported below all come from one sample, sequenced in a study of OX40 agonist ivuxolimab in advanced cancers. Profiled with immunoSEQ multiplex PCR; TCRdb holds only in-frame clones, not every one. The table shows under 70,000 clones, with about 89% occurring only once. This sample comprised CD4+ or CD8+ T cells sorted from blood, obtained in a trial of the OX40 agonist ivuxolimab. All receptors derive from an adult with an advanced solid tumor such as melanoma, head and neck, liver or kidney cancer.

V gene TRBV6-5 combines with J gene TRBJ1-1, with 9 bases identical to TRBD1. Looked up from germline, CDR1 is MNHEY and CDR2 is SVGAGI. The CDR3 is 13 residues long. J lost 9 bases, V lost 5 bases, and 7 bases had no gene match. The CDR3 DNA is TGTGCCAGCAGTCCTGGACAGGGGAGGCAAGCTTTCTTT. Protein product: CASSPGQGRQAFF.

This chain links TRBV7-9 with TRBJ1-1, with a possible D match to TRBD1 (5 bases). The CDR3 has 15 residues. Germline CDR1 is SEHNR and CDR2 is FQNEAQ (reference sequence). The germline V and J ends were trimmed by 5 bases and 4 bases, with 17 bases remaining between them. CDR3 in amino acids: CASSGRGTGGTEAFF. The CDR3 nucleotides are TGTGCCAGCAGCGGGCGGGGGACCGGGGGCACTGAAGCTTTCTTT.

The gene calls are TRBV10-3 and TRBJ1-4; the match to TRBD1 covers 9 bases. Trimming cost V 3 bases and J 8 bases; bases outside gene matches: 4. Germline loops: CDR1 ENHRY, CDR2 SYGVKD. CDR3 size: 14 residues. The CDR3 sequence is CAISEQGAGEKLFF. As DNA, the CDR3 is TGTGCCATCAGTGAACAGGGGGCTGGCGAAAAACTGTTTTTT.

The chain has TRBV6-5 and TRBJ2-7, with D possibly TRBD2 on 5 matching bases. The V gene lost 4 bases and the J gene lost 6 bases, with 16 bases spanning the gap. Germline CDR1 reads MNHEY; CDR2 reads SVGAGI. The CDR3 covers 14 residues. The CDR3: CASSSAGGGGEQYF. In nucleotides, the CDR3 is TGTGCCAGCAGTTCCGCGGGCGGCGGAGGCGAGCAGTACTTC.

CDR3 amino acids: CASSAGGYHEQFF. The CDR3 bases are TGCGCCAGCAGCGCTGGGGGGTATCATGAGCAGTTCTTC. The J gene is TRBJ2-1, the V gene TRBV5-1; TRBD2 is a possible D gene (6 bases). Germline assignment: CDR1 SGHRS and CDR2 YFSETQ. CDR3 length: 13 residues. The ends were cut back, 4 bases at V and 8 bases at J, with 13 bases in the middle.

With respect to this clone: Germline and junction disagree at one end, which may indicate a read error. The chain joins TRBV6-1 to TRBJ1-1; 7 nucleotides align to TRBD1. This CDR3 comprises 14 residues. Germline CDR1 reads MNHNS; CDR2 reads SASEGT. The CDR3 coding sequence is TGTGCCAGCAGCCTTGTTGGGGACAGCGGGTGGGGTCTCTTT. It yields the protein CASSLVGDSGWGLF.

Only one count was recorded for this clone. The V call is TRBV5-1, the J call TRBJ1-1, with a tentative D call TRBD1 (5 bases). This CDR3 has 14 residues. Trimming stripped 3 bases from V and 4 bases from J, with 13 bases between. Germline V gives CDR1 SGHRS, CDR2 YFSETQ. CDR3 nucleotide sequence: TGCGCCAGCAGCTCTTCGCAGGGTCCCACTGAAGCTTTCTTT. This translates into CASSSSQGPTEAFF.

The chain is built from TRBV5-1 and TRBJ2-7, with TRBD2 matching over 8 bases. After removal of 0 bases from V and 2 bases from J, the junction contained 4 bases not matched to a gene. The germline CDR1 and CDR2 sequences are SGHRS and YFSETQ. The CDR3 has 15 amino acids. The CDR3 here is CASSLVSGITYEQYF. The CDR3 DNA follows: TGCGCCAGCAGCTTGGTTAGCGGGATAACCTACGAGCAGTACTTC.

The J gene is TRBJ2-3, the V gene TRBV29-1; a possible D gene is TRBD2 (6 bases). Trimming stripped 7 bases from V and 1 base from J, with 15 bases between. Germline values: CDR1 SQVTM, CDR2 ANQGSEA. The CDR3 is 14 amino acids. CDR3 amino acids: CSAGGNSGTDTQYF. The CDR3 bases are TGCAGCGCCGGGGGAAACAGTGGCACAGATACGCAGTATTTT.

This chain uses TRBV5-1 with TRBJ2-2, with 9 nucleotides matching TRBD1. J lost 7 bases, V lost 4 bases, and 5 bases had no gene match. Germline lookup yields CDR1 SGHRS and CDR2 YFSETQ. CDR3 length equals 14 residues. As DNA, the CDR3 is TGCGCCAGCAGCACACAGGGGGCTAACGGGGAGCTGTTTTTT. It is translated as CASSTQGANGELFF.

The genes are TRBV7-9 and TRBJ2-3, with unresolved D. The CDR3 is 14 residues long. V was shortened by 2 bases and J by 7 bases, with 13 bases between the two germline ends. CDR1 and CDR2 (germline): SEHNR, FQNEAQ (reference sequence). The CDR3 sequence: CASSLRLVDYTQYF. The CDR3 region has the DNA TGTGCCAGCAGCTTAAGGCTAGTTGACTATACGCAGTATTTT.

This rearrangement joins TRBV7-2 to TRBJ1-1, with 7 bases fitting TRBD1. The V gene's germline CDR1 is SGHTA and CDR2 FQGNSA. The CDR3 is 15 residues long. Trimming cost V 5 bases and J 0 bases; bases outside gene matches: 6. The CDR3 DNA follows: TGTGCCAGCAGCCCCTGGACAGGAATGAACACTGAAGCTTTCTTT. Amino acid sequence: CASSPWTGMNTEAFF.

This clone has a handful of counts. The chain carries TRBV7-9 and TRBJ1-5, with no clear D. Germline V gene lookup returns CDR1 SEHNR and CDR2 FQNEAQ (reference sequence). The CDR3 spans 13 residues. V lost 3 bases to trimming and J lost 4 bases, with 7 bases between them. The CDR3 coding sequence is TGTGCCAGCAGCTTGACCGTAAATCAGCCCCAGCATTTT. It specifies CASSLTVNQPQHF.

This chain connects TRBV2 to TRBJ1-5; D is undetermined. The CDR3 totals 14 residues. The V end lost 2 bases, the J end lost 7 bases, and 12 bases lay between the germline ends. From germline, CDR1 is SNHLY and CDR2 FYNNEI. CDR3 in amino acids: CASSEFGGGQPQHF. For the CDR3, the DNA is TGTGCCAGCAGTGAATTCGGAGGAGGCCAGCCCCAGCATTTT.

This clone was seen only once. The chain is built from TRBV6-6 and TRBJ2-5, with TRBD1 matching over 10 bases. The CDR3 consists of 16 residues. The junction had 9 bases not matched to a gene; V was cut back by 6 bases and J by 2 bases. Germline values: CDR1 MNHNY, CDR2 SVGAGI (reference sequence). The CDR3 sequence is CASRNADRGHQETQYF. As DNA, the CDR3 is TGTGCCAGCAGGAACGCCGACAGGGGGCATCAAGAGACCCAGTACTTC.

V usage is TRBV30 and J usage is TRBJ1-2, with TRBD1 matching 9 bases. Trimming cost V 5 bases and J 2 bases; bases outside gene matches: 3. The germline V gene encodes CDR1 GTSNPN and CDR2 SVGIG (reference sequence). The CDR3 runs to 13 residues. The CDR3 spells CAWDRGRNYGYTF. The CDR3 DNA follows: TGTGCCTGGGACAGGGGGAGGAACTATGGCTACACCTTC.

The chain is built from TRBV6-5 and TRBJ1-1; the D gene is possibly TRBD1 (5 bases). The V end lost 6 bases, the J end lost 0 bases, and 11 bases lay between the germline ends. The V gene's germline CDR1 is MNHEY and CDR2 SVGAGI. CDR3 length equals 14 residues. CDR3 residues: CASSTRVMNTEAFF. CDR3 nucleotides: TGTGCCAGCAGCACCAGGGTCATGAACACTGAAGCTTTCTTT.

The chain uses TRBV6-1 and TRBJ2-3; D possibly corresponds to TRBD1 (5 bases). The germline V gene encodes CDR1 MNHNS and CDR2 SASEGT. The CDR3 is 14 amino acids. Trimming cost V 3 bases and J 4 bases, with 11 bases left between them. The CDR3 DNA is TGTGCCAGCAGTGAGACAGCACCCCCAGATACGCAGTATTTT. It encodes CASSETAPPDTQYF.

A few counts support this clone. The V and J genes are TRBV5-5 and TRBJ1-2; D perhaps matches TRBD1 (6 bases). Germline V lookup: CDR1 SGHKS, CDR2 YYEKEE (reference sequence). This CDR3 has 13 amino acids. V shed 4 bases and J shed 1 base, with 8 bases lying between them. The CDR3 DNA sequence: TGTGCCAGCAGCACGGACAGTAACTATGGCTACACCTTC. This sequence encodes CASSTDSNYGYTF.

The CDR3 here is CASSGDRSGANVLTF. In nucleotides, the CDR3 is TGTGCCAGCAGCGGGGACAGATCTGGGGCCAACGTCCTGACTTTC. This rearrangement joins TRBV6-1 to TRBJ2-6, with TRBD1 identical over 7 bases. The CDR3 length is 15 residues. CDR1 and CDR2 from the germline V gene are MNHNS and SASEGT. V shed 6 bases and J 1 base; nucleotides not matched to a gene: 3.

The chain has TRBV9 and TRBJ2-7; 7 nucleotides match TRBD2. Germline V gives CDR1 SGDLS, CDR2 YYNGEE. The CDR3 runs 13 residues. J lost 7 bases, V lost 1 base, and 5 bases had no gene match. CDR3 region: CASSVQGGGEQYF. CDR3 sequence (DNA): TGTGCCAGCAGCGTACAGGGCGGGGGAGAGCAGTACTTC.

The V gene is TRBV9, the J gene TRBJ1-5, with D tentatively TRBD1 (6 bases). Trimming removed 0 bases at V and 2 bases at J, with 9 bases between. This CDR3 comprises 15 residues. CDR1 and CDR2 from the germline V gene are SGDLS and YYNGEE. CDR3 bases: TGTGCCAGCAGCGTAGGGGGGGCCGGCAATCAGCCCCAGCATTTT. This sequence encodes CASSVGGAGNQPQHF.

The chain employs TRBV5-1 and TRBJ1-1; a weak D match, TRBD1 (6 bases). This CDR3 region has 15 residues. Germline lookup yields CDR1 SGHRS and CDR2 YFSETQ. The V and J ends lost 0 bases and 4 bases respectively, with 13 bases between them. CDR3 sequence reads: CASSLVARGGTEAFF. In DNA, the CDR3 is TGCGCCAGCAGCTTGGTTGCCAGGGGAGGCACTGAAGCTTTCTTT.

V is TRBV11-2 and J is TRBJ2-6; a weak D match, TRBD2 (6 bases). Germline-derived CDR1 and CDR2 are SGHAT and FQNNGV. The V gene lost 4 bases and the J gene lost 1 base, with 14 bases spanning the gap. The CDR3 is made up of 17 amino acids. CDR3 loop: CASSSHRGASGANVLTF. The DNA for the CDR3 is TGTGCCAGCAGCTCCCACCGCGGGGCTTCTGGGGCCAACGTCCTGACTTTC.

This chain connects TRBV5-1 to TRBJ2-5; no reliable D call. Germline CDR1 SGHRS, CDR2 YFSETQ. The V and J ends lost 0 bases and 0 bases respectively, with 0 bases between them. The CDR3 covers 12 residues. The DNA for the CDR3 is TGCGCCAGCAGCTTGGACCAAGAGACCCAGTACTTC. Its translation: CASSLDQETQYF. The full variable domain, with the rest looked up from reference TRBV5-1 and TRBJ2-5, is KAGVTQTPRYLIKTRGQQVTLSCSPISGHRSVSWYQQTPGQGLQFLFEYFSETQRNKGNFPGRFSGRQFSNSRSEMNVSTLELGDSALYLCASSLDQETQYFGPGTRLLVL.

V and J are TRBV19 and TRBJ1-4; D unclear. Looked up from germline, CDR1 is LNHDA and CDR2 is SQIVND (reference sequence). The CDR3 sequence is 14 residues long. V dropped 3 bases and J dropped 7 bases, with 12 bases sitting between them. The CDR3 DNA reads TGTGCCAGTAGTATGCCCGGGGTAATTGAAAAACTGTTTTTT. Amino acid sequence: CASSMPGVIEKLFF.

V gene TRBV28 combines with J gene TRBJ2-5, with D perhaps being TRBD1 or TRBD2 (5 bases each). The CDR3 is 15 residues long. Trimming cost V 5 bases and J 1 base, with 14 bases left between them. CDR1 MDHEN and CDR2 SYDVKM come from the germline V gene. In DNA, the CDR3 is TGTGCCAGCAGTCGACCGGGACCCCTCCAAGAGACCCAGTACTTC. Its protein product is CASSRPGPLQETQYF.

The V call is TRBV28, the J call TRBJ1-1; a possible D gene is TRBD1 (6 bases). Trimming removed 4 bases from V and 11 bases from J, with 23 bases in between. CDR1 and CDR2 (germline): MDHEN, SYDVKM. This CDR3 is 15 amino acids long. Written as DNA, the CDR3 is TGTGCCAGCAGTTCGGGACCCGGGACAATTGGATTTGCTTTCTTT. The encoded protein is CASSSGPGTIGFAFF.

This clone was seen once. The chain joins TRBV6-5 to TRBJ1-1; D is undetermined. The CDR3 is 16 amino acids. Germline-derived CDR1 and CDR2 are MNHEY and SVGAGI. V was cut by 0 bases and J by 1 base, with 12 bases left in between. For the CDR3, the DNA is TGTGCCAGCAGTTACTCCAGACTGGGCGGGAACACTGAAGCTTTCTTT. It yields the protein CASSYSRLGGNTEAFF.

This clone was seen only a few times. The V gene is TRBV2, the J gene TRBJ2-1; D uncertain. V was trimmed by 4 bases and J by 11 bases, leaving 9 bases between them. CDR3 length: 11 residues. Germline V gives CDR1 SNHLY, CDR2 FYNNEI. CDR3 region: CASSAKSKQFF. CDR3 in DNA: TGTGCCAGCAGTGCCAAGTCTAAGCAGTTCTTC.